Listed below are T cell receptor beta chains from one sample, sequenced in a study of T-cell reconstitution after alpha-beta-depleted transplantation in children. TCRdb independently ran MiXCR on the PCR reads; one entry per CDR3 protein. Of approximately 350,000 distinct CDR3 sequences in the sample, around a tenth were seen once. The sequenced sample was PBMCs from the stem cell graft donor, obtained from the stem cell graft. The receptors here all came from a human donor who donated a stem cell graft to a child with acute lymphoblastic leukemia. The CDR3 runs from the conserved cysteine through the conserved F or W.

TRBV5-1,CASYRDSTYEQYF
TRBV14,CASSQRLAATDTQYF
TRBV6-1,CASRIDRAETQYF
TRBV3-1,CASSQPGQGASYNEQFF
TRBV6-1,CASSPPGAPPYYGYTF
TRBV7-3,CASSLREREFSYNEQFF
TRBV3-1,CASSQDGQGFNTDTQYF
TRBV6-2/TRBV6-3,CATRTGLQETQYF
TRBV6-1,CASSHRGRSSYEQYF
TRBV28,CASSVGTGESYEQYF
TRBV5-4,CASSLGLAGEGPTDTQYF
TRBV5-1,CASSLDGSDTQYF
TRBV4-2,CASSQDRTGGRLEQFF
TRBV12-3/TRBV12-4,CASSLGLAGGPSSYNEQFF
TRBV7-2,CASSRFLSTDTQYF
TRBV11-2,CASSLPGGNQPQHF
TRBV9,CASSRGVLPSYEQYF
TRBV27,CASSPGGPLWQFF
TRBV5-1,CTSSFDRSGNTEAFF
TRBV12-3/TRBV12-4,CASSPQWNTGELFF
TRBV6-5,CASSTFTGGRSNQPQHF
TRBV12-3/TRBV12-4,CASSLSYSGSGYEQYF
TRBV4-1,CASSPGGETQYF
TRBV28,CASSLRGILAGIHQDTDTQYF
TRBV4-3,CASSQVLGPYNSPLHF
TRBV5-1,CASSLGSSTDTQYF
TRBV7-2,CASSQGSSFYEQYF
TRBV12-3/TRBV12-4,CASSFDQPNYGYTF
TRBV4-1,CASSPHGTASSYNEQFF
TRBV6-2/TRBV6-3,CASSLLQGAGETQYF
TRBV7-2,CASSLLAERNEQFF
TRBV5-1,CASSLVGGIGDNEQFF
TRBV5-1,CARLGQGQGCFEQYF
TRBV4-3,CASSQDRAPASGFTDTQYF
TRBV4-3,CASSQDTFLAGAYEQYF
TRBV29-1,CSVEIGTPSNYNGQFF
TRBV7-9,CASSSSGRITDTQYF
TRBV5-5,CASSWGQGANTEAFF
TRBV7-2,CASSLVQAGSYNEQFF
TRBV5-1,CASSLSGSETQYF
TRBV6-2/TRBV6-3,CASSYRDSEQFF
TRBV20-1,CSARGLWRQNEQFF
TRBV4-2,CASSRIAGGAYEQYF
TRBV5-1,CASSPDTVTTEAFF
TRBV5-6,CASSLAASVATDTQYF
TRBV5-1,CASSPDRPGSPLHF
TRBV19,CASLSGRDYNEQFF
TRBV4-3,CASSQGTGVAGNEQYF
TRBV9,CASSAGTVQETQYF
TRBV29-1,CSVERPTFYGYTF
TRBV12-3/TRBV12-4,CASIWQGRVTGELFF
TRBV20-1,CSARVTSSYEQYF
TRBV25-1,CASSPIDRAQKAFF
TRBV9,CASSARGTGGFSGYTF
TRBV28,CASSPQTFTDTQYF